This T cell receptor (beta chain) comes out of a study of OX40 agonist ivuxolimab in advanced cancers. Germline V gives CDR1 SQVTM, CDR2 ANQGSEA. The CDR3 length is 14 residues. V shed 7 bases and J shed 0 bases, with 14 bases lying between them. Method: immunoSEQ multiplex PCR; TCRdb's copy keeps in-frame clones and lacks some. The repertoire holds roughly 80,000 clones, with 70% to 90% as singletons. Anyone with autoimmune disease history or systemic immunosuppression was excluded. The chain couples TRBV29-1 to TRBJ2-3; tentative D call: TRBD2 (6 bases). The starting material was CD4+ or CD8+ T cells sorted from blood, obtained in a trial of the OX40 agonist ivuxolimab. The origin of this receptor is an adult with an advanced solid tumor such as melanoma, head and neck, liver or kidney cancer. The CDR3 DNA sequence: TGCAGCGGCGGACCGGGACTGAGCACAGATACGCAGTATTTT. Amino acid sequence: CSGGPGLSTDTQYF.